This TCR beta chain comes out of a study of blood T cell repertoires in COVID-19. Study as a whole: Sources were T cells, B-cell-depleted T cells, or PBMCs; the material itself was cDNA or gDNA.

Germline CDR1 MGHDK, CDR2 SYGVNS. The CDR3 is made up of 18 amino acids. Unmatched junction bases numbered 14, after V lost 0 bases and J lost 5 bases. Original methodology: Nucleated cell counts were estimated from reference gene primer amplification. The data were produced by immunoSEQ multiplex PCR, yet TCRdb's version contains in-frame clones alone and is incomplete. Clone size and the V and J calls come from that table; the DNA yielded D and trimming. The sample lists 200,000 to 250,000 clones; roughly nine tenths were seen once. The chain employs TRBV25-1 and TRBJ2-5, with 8 positions matching TRBD2. Sequencing was done on a sample of peripheral blood. The TCR comes from a young woman who had recovered from COVID-19. CDR3 bases: TGTGCCAGCAGTGAATATGCAGGCTTCGCGGGAGGCGGGGAGACCCAGTACTTC. Its protein is CASSEYAGFAGGGETQYF.